A single sample gave rise to the 27 T cell receptor beta chains below, sequenced in a study of blood T cells in healthy people across ages. PCR was performed a second time for roughly 7 to 12 cycles using a sample-barcoded 5' primer and a J-beta primer mix. TCRdb independently ran MiXCR on the 5' RACE reads; one entry per CDR3 protein. The data hold roughly 730,000 distinct CDR3 sequences, with about 56% observed a single time. Sequencing input: blood. The receptor source for this set is a man between 40 and 49 years old in good health.

V gene TRBV29-1 combines with J gene TRBJ2-3, with D perhaps TRBD1 (6 bases). CDR1 is SQVTM, CDR2 ANQGSEA, per germline. Between the trimmed V and J ends, which lost 3 bases and 7 bases, there was a span of 20 bases. CDR3 length: 15 amino acids. CDR3 DNA: TGCAGCGTTGACAGTCAGGGGTCCGATTCCTATACGCAGTATTTT. Encoded protein: CSVDSQGSDSYTQYF.

This clonotype showed up many times. The rearrangement joins TRBV18 to TRBJ2-7, with D perhaps matching TRBD2 (5 bases). Looked up from germline, CDR1 is KGHSH and CDR2 is LQKENI. Trimming took 2 bases from V and 2 from J, leaving 10 bases between them. This CDR3 has 14 amino acids. CDR3 in DNA: TGTGCCAGCTCACCATCGGGGTTACCCTACGAGCAGTACTTC. It is translated as CASSPSGLPYEQYF.

This sequence joins TRBV15 and TRBJ2-2, with unresolved D. The CDR3 extends over 17 amino acids. Germline-derived CDR1 and CDR2 are LNHNV and YYDKDF (reference sequence). V was clipped by 3 bases and J by 6 bases, with 20 bases between them. CDR3 nucleotides: TGTGCCACCAGCAGTTACCCTTTGGTAGGGATCTCCGGGGAGCTGTTTTTT. Amino acids: CATSSYPLVGISGELFF.

The chain links TRBV7-2 to TRBJ2-3; 9 bases fit TRBD2. The CDR3 is 15 residues long. Germline lookup yields CDR1 SGHTA and CDR2 FQGNSA. Losses at the gene ends were 5 bases for V and 4 bases for J; bases not matched to a gene: 7. As DNA, the CDR3 is TGTGCCAGCAGCGTTAGCGGGGGCATTGCAGATACGCAGTATTTT. Protein product: CASSVSGGIADTQYF.

As to this clonotype: The conserved closing phenylalanine or tryptophan is absent in this CDR3, likely reflecting a read error. The DNA is omitted, as the CDR3 cannot be located on it reliably, and the CDR3 follows TCRdb's listing. The chain couples TRBV12-3 or TRBV12-4 to TRBJ2-1; the table assigns TRBD1, which was not confirmed against the DNA. The CDR3 is 15 amino acids long, termini counted. The CDR3 reads CASTPSGARGHTFGS.

This chain uses TRBV14 with TRBJ1-6; 7 bases match TRBD1. The germline V gene has CDR1 SGHDN and CDR2 FVKESK. This CDR3 has 14 amino acids. V lost 8 bases and J lost 9; bases outside the gene matches: 10. DNA for the CDR3: TGTGCCAGCCGCGTTGGGACAGCGGGTTCACCCCTCCACTTT. Protein product: CASRVGTAGSPLHF.

The V and J genes are TRBV5-5 and TRBJ2-3; possible D gene TRBD2, 5 bases. CDR1 is SGHKS and CDR2 is YYEKEE in the germline V gene (reference sequence). This CDR3 spans 10 amino acids. Trimming pared 0 bases from V and 13 bases from J, leaving 6 bases between. The CDR3 here is CASSLEGEYF. The CDR3 DNA sequence: TGTGCCAGCAGCTTGGAGGGAGAGTATTTT.

This clonotype has more than one count but fewer than ten. This sequence joins TRBV20-1 and TRBJ2-1; maybe TRBD1 (6 bases). The CDR3 sequence is 15 residues long. Germline loops: CDR1 DFQATT, CDR2 SNEGSKA (reference sequence). V gave up 6 bases and J gave up 3 bases, with 18 bases separating them. CDR3 sequence (DNA): TGCAGTGCCACGATTGGGCAGGGGATCTACAATGAGCAGTTCTTC. Protein product: CSATIGQGIYNEQFF.

This clonotype occurred a few times. V usage is TRBV21-1 and J usage is TRBJ1-5; the table's D call of TRBD1 was not tested on the DNA. TRBV21-1 is reported as a pseudogene. This CDR3 is built from 19 residues. For the CDR3, the DNA is TGTGCCAGCAGCAAATCCCCGGACAGGGTCCTATATAGCAATCAGCCCCAGCATTTT. Protein sequence: CASSKSPDRVLYSNQPQHF.

The chain couples TRBV7-2 to TRBJ2-2; 9 nucleotides line up with TRBD2. The CDR3 is 17 amino acids. V lost 3 bases, J lost 6 bases, and 11 bases stayed unmatched. Germline CDR1 and CDR2: SGHTA and FQGNSA. The DNA for the CDR3 is TGTGCCAGCAGCTTTCCGGCGGGGGGGCGGTTTGCCGGGGAGCTGTTTTTT. Residues: CASSFPAGGRFAGELFF.

The chain carries TRBV27 and TRBJ2-1; possibly TRBD1 or TRBD2 for D (5 bases each). Germline CDR1 MNHEY, CDR2 SMNVEV (reference sequence). Trimming removed 8 bases from V and 2 bases from J, with 25 bases in between. The CDR3 has 18 residues. The CDR3 DNA is TGTGCCAGCCGACACTTGACCGGGACCCAGCTAACCTACAATGAGCAGTTCTTC. Translation gives CASRHLTGTQLTYNEQFF.

J is TRBJ2-3 and V is TRBV15; D is possibly TRBD1 or TRBD2 (5 bases each). The germline V gene encodes CDR1 LNHNV and CDR2 YYDKDF (reference sequence). V was trimmed by 5 bases and J by 6 bases, leaving 18 bases between them. This CDR3 has 15 residues. CDR3 region: CATSALGPVADTQYF. The CDR3, as DNA: TGTGCCACCAGCGCGCTGGGACCCGTAGCGGATACGCAGTATTTT.

This chain links TRBV6-4 with TRBJ2-3; TRBD2 matches at 9 bases. Per the germline V gene, CDR1 is MRHNA and CDR2 is SNTAGT. The CDR3 extends over 16 amino acids. Trimming took 6 bases from V and 2 from J; bases not matched to a gene: 9. Here the CDR3 reads CASSRTGLASTDTQYF. The CDR3 DNA reads as TGTGCCAGCAGCCGGACGGGACTAGCTTCCACAGATACGCAGTATTTT.

Points on this clonotype: A much larger clone lies a single base off, so this may be a read error. The V call is TRBV20-1, the J call TRBJ2-1; D is perhaps TRBD2 (6 bases). The CDR3 contains 15 residues. Germline CDR1 is DFQATT and CDR2 is SNEGSKA (reference sequence). Trimming took off 5 bases at V and 8 bases at J, with 22 bases between the two ends. DNA for the CDR3: TGCAGTGCTTCAGGCATCGGGAGTAAAGGGGATGAGCAGTTCTTC. It codes for CSASGIGSKGDEQFF.

This clonotype was observed a handful of times. This chain connects TRBV28 to TRBJ2-7; 8 positions agree with TRBD2. Germline loops: CDR1 MDHEN, CDR2 SYDVKM. There are 16 residues in the CDR3. The V segment lost 6 bases and the J segment 1 base; nucleotides outside the gene matches: 11. The CDR3 DNA is TGTGCCAGCAGATCCGTCGGGAGGGGGTGGTCCTACGAGCAGTACTTC. Protein sequence: CASRSVGRGWSYEQYF.

The chain combines TRBV7-2 with TRBJ2-3, with 14 bases fitting TRBD2. The V and J ends lost 4 bases and 3 bases, in that order; junction bases with no gene match: 9. Per germline, CDR1 SGHTA and CDR2 FQGNSA. The CDR3 contains 18 residues. The CDR3, as DNA: TGTGCCAGCAGCTCTGGGACTAGCGGGAGCAGGAGGACAGATACGCAGTATTTT. Translation gives CASSSGTSGSRRTDTQYF.

This clonotype was counted between two and nine times. The chain joins TRBV7-2 to TRBJ1-2; D not resolved. Deletions cut 4 bases from V and 8 bases from J, with 17 bases between. CDR1 and CDR2 from the germline V gene are SGHTA and FQGNSA. There are 14 residues in the CDR3. CDR3 residues: CASSSPAGRGGYTF. In nucleotides, the CDR3 is TGTGCCAGCAGCTCCCCGGCCGGGCGCGGAGGCTACACCTTC.

This sequence joins TRBV9 and TRBJ1-2, with 9 positions matching TRBD1. V lost 0 bases and J lost 1; bases outside the gene matches: 4. The germline CDR1 and CDR2 sequences are SGDLS and YYNGEE. The CDR3 has 16 amino acids. The CDR3, as DNA: TGTGCCAGCAGCGTAGCTGGGACAGGGATTAACTATGGCTACACCTTC. The encoded protein is CASSVAGTGINYGYTF.

This clonotype was recorded a few times. V usage is TRBV28 and J usage is TRBJ2-1; D might be TRBD2 (5 bases). Germline-derived CDR1 and CDR2 are MDHEN and SYDVKM. The CDR3 has 15 amino acids. Deletions cut 4 bases from V and 5 bases from J, with 15 bases between. The CDR3 bases are TGTGCCAGCAGTTCGCCCAACGGACTGAACAATGAGCAGTTCTTC. This codes for CASSSPNGLNNEQFF.

This clonotype has only a few counts. The chain employs TRBV5-1 and TRBJ2-5; the match to TRBD2 covers 13 bases. There are 18 residues in the CDR3. With V trimmed by 3 bases and J by 5 bases, 13 bases remained unmatched. The V gene's germline CDR1 is SGHRS and CDR2 YFSETQ. CDR3 in amino acids: CASSSGIGGLAGKETQYF. The CDR3 DNA is TGCGCCAGCAGCTCGGGAATCGGGGGACTAGCGGGAAAGGAGACCCAGTACTTC. The complete variable domain, with remaining parts taken from reference TRBV5-1 and TRBJ2-5, reads KAGVTQTPRYLIKTRGQQVTLSCSPISGHRSVSWYQQTPGQGLQFLFEYFSETQRNKGNFPGRFSGRQFSNSRSEMNVSTLELGDSALYLCASSSGIGGLAGKETQYFGPGTRLLVL.

This clonotype has a handful of counts. The chain is built from TRBV5-1 and TRBJ1-3; D unresolved. V was trimmed by 0 bases and J by 0 bases, leaving 7 bases between them. The germline V gene encodes CDR1 SGHRS and CDR2 YFSETQ. The CDR3 has 15 residues. CDR3 in DNA: TGCGCCAGCAGCTTGGAAGGGAGCTCTGGAAACACCATATATTTT. Residues: CASSLEGSSGNTIYF.

The rearrangement joins TRBV7-3 to TRBJ2-3; 8 bases agree with TRBD2. The CDR3 extends over 16 amino acids. Germline V gives CDR1 SGHTA, CDR2 FQGTGA. J lost 4 bases, V lost 1 base, and 7 bases had no gene match. The CDR3 DNA reads as TGTGCCAGCAGCTTAAACCCGGGAGGGCCGGCAGATACGCAGTATTTT. Translating gives CASSLNPGGPADTQYF. Full variable domain (remainder filled in from reference TRBV7-3 and TRBJ2-3): GAGVSQTPSNKVTEKGKYVELRCDPISGHTALYWYRQSLGQGPEFLIYFQGTGAADDSGLPNDRFFAVRPEGSVSTLKIQRTERGDSAVYLCASSLNPGGPADTQYFGPGTRLTVL.

This clonotype was observed at least ten times. The gene calls are TRBV4-3 and TRBJ1-4, with a weak D call TRBD1 (6 bases). Germline V lookup: CDR1 LGHNA, CDR2 YSLEER. Deletions cut 4 bases from V and 0 bases from J, with 15 bases between. The CDR3 consists of 17 residues. The CDR3 DNA reads TGCGCCAGCAGCCGGGACCCGAAGGGGGCAACTAATGAAAAACTGTTTTTT. Translated, it gives CASSRDPKGATNEKLFF.

The chain has TRBV29-1 and TRBJ2-2; D is perhaps TRBD2 (5 bases). V lost 4 bases, J lost 7 bases, and 16 bases lay in between. The CDR3 is 14 residues long. The germline V gene has CDR1 SQVTM and CDR2 ANQGSEA. CDR3 region: CSVGSSRASGELFF. In nucleotides, the CDR3 is TGCAGCGTTGGAAGCTCGAGGGCGAGCGGGGAGCTGTTTTTT.

This clonotype was picked up one time. The rearrangement joins TRBV3-1 to TRBJ1-2; D not resolved. The germline V and J ends were trimmed by 0 bases and 4 bases, with 6 bases remaining between them. This CDR3 is built from 13 residues. Germline lookup yields CDR1 LGHDT and CDR2 YNNKEL (reference sequence). The CDR3 protein is CASSQENRYGYTF. CDR3 bases: TGTGCCAGCAGCCAAGAGAACCGCTATGGCTACACCTTC.

At least ten counts were recorded for this clonotype. This chain uses TRBV14 with TRBJ2-3; 10 bases align to TRBD1. The CDR3 is made up of 15 amino acids. Germline CDR1 is SGHDN and CDR2 is FVKESK. V shed 5 bases, J shed 4 bases, and the junction held 6 bases outside the gene matches. CDR3 bases: TGTGCCAGCAGCACCCGGACAGGGGGTGCAGATACGCAGTATTTT. Its translation: CASSTRTGGADTQYF.

The CDR3 coding sequence is TGTGCCAGCAGCACCCGACAGGGGACCGGGGAGCTGTTTTTT. Protein sequence: CASSTRQGTGELFF. The chain recombines TRBV7-3 with TRBJ2-2; 8 bases are a match to TRBD1. The germline V gene encodes CDR1 SGHTA and CDR2 FQGTGA. The CDR3 has 14 residues. V was pared by 5 bases and J by 5 bases, with 4 bases of the junction left unmatched.